This TCR beta chain is drawn from a study of cytomegalovirus exposure and HLA in healthy donors (dated by TCRdb to about 2017). Study-wide context: An earlier analysis of roughly 570 of the donors reported approximately 280 Gb of sequence data and around 110 million unique TCR beta sequences obtained from approximately 180 million T cells. Donor age, sex, ethnicity and CMV serostatus were compiled alongside the repertoire data. An earlier analysis of around 640 of the donors used high-throughput TCR beta sequencing to judge whether each TCR beta V gene segment behaved as functional or pseudogenic. The study was designed to test whether signatures of past pathogen exposure could be identified by cataloging public T cell receptors. Rather than using new phenotypic data, the later analysis identified candidate immune exposures from TCR beta sequences and from how often those sequences occurred across donors. Besides the first cohort of 500 to 700 subjects, a separate validation cohort made up of 95 to 150 different subjects was used. Among some 400 genotyped donors of the cohort, an average of approximately 220,000 unique TCR beta nucleotide sequences was sequenced per donor, of which about 18% were non-productive. The study used immunosequencing to profile the T cell repertoires of about 670 subjects and linked those repertoires to cytomegalovirus serostatus. An early release covering roughly 580 HLA-typed donors comprised 300 to 350 gigabases of sequencing data and tens of millions of unique TCR sequences. To study patterns of TCR occurrence, a later analysis re-analyzed previously published TCR beta repertoires from around 670 donors and added high-resolution HLA genotyping. HLA typing included class I and class II loci at four-digit resolution. To predict cytomegalovirus infection status, the study brought together high-throughput TCR immunosequencing, statistical association of individual TCRs with disease status, and machine learning. All discovery cohort repertoires had been generated on a single sequencing platform. Four to six DR-DQ haplotypes were handled as single units for association and clustering, since linkage in the cohort was strong. Among the roughly 370 genotyped donors, 75% to 90% belonged to the genetic ancestry cluster associated with self-reported Caucasian donors. A later genetic analysis took genome-wide SNP genotypes for 398 of the 666 donors and used that subset as a discovery cohort. The number of donors typed differed by locus, with roughly 629-640 for A, B, C, DRB1 and DQB1, more than 500 for DQA1, 606 for DPA1, and 450 to 480 for DPB1.

Receptor libraries were prepared by the immunoSEQ multiplex PCR assay. A mixture of 60 forward primers for TCR Vbeta segments and 13 reverse primers for TCR Jbeta segments was used in the multiplex PCR. Amplification of the CDR3 region of rearranged TCR beta genes was performed with a multiplex PCR assay on genomic DNA. The Illumina HiSeq System was used to sequence the amplified TCR beta libraries as 87-base-pair reads. In the authors' own workflow: In a later analysis, approximately 74 million unique TCR beta chains were counted across the roughly 610 repertoires, and roughly 11 million of these chains were shared by at least two donors. Raw reads were error-corrected and collapsed into unique sequences with a nearest-neighbor algorithm that merged closely related sequences to remove PCR and sequencing errors. V, D and J gene segments were assigned by aligning CDR3 sequences to IMGT reference sequences. For a sequence to be retained, a match of at least six nucleotides to both a V gene segment and a J gene segment was required. Rearrangements were classified as productive when the CDR3 lacked stop codons and remained in frame with V and J, and all other rearrangements were classified as non-productive. Following IMGT convention, CDR3 was defined as the stretch from the second conserved V-encoded cysteine to the conserved J-encoded phenylalanine. The earlier analysis of 587 of the donors excluded sequences that lacked an unambiguous match to a single V gene segment. An earlier analysis of just under 600 of the donors called V segments functional above 56.7% productive rearrangements and segregating when the between-donor standard deviation exceeded 5%. A statistical classification framework was developed to diagnose cytomegalovirus status using the catalog of TCR beta chain sequences. In a later analysis, TCR nucleotide sequences were compared against IMGT/GENE-DB human TR gene sequences so that V and J genes could be assigned. Using the TCRdist pipeline, a later analysis assigned CDR3 sequences along with most-parsimonious VDJ recombination scenarios. In a later analysis, each TCR beta chain was defined by its CDR3 amino acid sequence together with its V-gene family, and reads without a unique V-gene family were excluded. As a way to deal with suspected cross-contamination and a sequencing artifact, a later analysis dropped 500 to 700 nucleotide sequences that were highly shared and had low generation probability. For each public chain, a later analysis derived a clonal expansion index from normalized ranks of inferred template counts within each repertoire. Generation probabilities in a later analysis came from a VDJ recombination model fitted to out-of-frame rearrangements, and those results were checked against IGoR. Hypergeometric tests were used in a later analysis to score TCR-TCR, TCR-HLA and TCR-CMV co-occurrence, with a repertoire-size bias correction applied to the TCR pairs. A later analysis estimated false discovery rates by permuting HLA or CMV assignments 20 times. In a later analysis, co-occurring TCRs were grouped using DBSCAN, and TCRdist sequence similarity was added for clustering within HLA-allele-positive subsets. Repertoires with fewer than 30,000 or more than 120,000 public chains, plus five repertoires with anomalous nucleotide sharing, were excluded from co-occurrence clustering. Imported from immuneACCESS, the table was reduced by TCRdb to in-frame sequences with V and J called. These copies leave out some clones; in studies compared against another copy, an unresolved V gene accounts for under half, and the cause of the remainder is not known. V and J calls and clone size follow that table, whereas D and trimming were derived from the DNA. The sample table contains tens of thousands of clones; only one count was recorded for approximately 84% of them. The ten largest clones take up 2.9% of the sample.

On this clone itself: What antigen it recognizes has not been identified. Within one base of it there is no much larger clone, and no base qualities were kept.

In total, roughly 670 healthy bone marrow donors made up the cohort. All cohort members were sampled while nominally healthy, although unrecorded immune exposures were likely present. The donor tested CMV seronegative, placing the donor among the approximately 400 seronegative members of the cohort. A peripheral blood sample was provided by each donor, and peripheral blood mononuclear cells were used for TCR beta sequencing. The Qiagen DNeasy Blood Extraction Kit was used to extract genomic DNA from the blood cell samples. The full study reports these points: While some public TCRs were present in many individuals, most TCR sequences turned up only very rarely across donors. A later analysis associated about 17,000 TCR beta sequences with specific HLA alleles at a false discovery rate of 0.05. In an earlier analysis of approximately 590 of the donors, most TCR beta V segments appeared in productive rearrangements about 87% or about 30% of the time, broadly matching IMGT annotations. A later analysis reported that several top co-occurrence clusters appeared linked to parvovirus B19, influenza, CMV and Epstein-Barr virus. According to a later analysis, TCR association rates differed among HLA loci, with DRB1 alleles showing the most associated TCRs and HLA-C alleles showing the fewest. A later analysis found that HLA-associated TCR beta chains were more clonally expanded and had lower generation probabilities than equally common non-associated chains. A group of highly shared sequence variants was considered likely to be a technical artifact of the sequencing pipeline. A few of the identified cytomegalovirus-associated TCR beta chains were confirmed in vitro to be specific for cytomegalovirus antigens. The classifier was reported to diagnose cytomegalovirus status with high specificity and sensitivity in both the original and validation cohorts. The cohort was sequenced for TCR beta chains only, and without alpha or paired-chain data the features that could be detected were limited. It was suggested by the authors that the approach could potentially be generalized to other disease states and immunological phenotypes. The only immune exposure information available for the cohort was CMV serostatus. Because counts were too low, approximately 15 rarely observed V segments, including chromosome 9 orphons, were excluded from the earlier analysis of 500 to 700 of the donors. Because HLA typing was unavailable for some donors at each locus, only the typed subset was used in association tests. A later genetic analysis associated a missense DCLRE1C variant with V-gene and J-gene trimming of TCR beta chains, and an independent cohort replicated the association. Assigning TCR associations to individual alleles was difficult when HLA alleles, especially DR and DQ, strongly co-occurred. A later analysis found that most CMV-associated TCR beta chains appeared HLA-restricted, with HLA associations seemingly driven largely by CMV exposure. Sequencing depth was assumed to be roughly uniform across donors in the presence/absence analyses, though that assumption may not hold. Linkage disequilibrium might explain the correlated functional status among segregating V segments, but an unknown experimental factor could not be ruled out. Some IMGT-functional V segments, including TRBV6-2 and TRBV6-3, could not be distinguished by the 87-base-pair reads and were therefore excluded. The study listed 150 to 200 TCR beta chains as associated with cytomegalovirus. According to a later genetic analysis, donors in an Asian-associated ancestry cluster had fewer N-insertions in productive TCRs than the roughly 660-donor mean. A further reported finding was that TCR beta sequences accurately predicted the HLA-A and HLA-B alleles for most subjects in the first cohort.

From the cysteine up to the phenylalanine, the CDR3 has a length of 13 residues. Left in the record is the CDR3 DNA by itself, 39 bases read in frame from the first base. Trimming costs V 0 bases and J 5 bases, and their ends lie 9 bases apart. CDR1 SGHDT and CDR2 YYEEEE were looked up in the germline V gene. The origin of this receptor is a man aged 45-65 years in good health and CMV-seronegative. Specimen: PBMCs. This receptor chain uses TRBV5-6 and TRBJ2-7; no confident D gene assignment can be made. The DNA sequence is given as TGTGCCAGCAGCTTGGCCAGTAGCCACGAGCAGTACTTC. Its amino acids are CASSLASSHEQYF.